The clone carrying this T cell receptor (beta chain) was observed at least ten times. The CDR3 totals 16 residues. CDR1 is SGHRS and CDR2 is YFSETQ in the germline V gene. V lost 0 bases to trimming and J lost 4 bases, with 13 bases between them. This sample is drawn from a study of response to subunit inactivated influenza vaccine. TCRdb itself ran the RT-PCR reads through MiXCR, one entry per CDR3 protein. The table shows approximately 250,000 distinct CDR3 sequences, with more than 9% occurring only once. This chain links TRBV5-1 with TRBJ1-4; D not resolved. The receptor comes from a man aged 45-65 years who received an inactivated influenza vaccine. The material sequenced was non-naive T cells sorted from PBMCs, taken roughly 15 days before vaccination. CDR3 sequence reads: CASSLAGPENNEKLFF. CDR3 bases: TGCGCCAGCAGCTTGGCCGGGCCCGAGAATAATGAAAAACTGTTTTTT.